These 8 T cell receptor beta chains were all obtained from the same sample, sequenced in a study of regulatory T cells in long-lasting Graves disease. Arm-PCR of CDR3 regions with iRepertoire HTBI primers generated TCR beta libraries. TCRdb independently ran MiXCR on the multiplex PCR reads; one entry per CDR3 protein. The repertoire holds almost 350,000 distinct CDR3 sequences, with 15% to 20% as singletons. Time point reported: persistent/refractory GD, antithyroid drugs over 5 years with positive TRAb. The authors made the TCR library using RNA they extracted from PBMCs. This specimen was peripheral blood mononuclear cells (PBMCs), taken when the disease was refractory, from a patient treated with antithyroid drugs. Receptors originate from a female donor with Graves disease.

Only a few counts were recorded for this clonotype. The chain carries TRBV7-2 and TRBJ2-3, with a possible D match to TRBD1 (5 bases). The CDR3 contains 14 residues. V dropped 1 base and J dropped 2 bases, with 7 bases sitting between them. Germline V gives CDR1 SGHTA, CDR2 FQGNSA. DNA for the CDR3: TGTGCCAGCAGCTTAGGACAGCTCACAGATACGCAGTATTTT. This sequence encodes CASSLGQLTDTQYF.

This clonotype was detected a few times. The rearrangement links TRBV29-1 to TRBJ2-5; the match to TRBD2 covers 8 bases. The CDR3 is 15 amino acids. V gave up 4 bases and J gave up 1 base; unmatched junction bases: 8. CDR1 is SQVTM and CDR2 is ANQGSEA in the germline V gene. CDR3: CSVAPRSGGQETQYF. The CDR3 DNA sequence: TGCAGCGTTGCCCCAAGGAGCGGGGGCCAAGAGACCCAGTACTTC.

The chain couples TRBV10-2 to TRBJ2-5; 11 positions agree with TRBD2. The J segment lost 2 bases and the V segment lost 8 bases, leaving 7 bases of the junction unmatched. Germline V lookup: CDR1 WSHSY, CDR2 SAAADI. This CDR3 contains 15 residues. The CDR3 nucleotides read TGCGCCAGCGACACTAGCGGGGGACCTCAAGAGACCCAGTACTTC. This gives the protein CASDTSGGPQETQYF.

This chain uses TRBV11-2 with TRBJ2-1, with TRBD2 matching 10 bases. Germline CDR1 and CDR2: SGHAT and FQNNGV. There are 14 residues in the CDR3. J lost 4 bases, V lost 5 bases, and 2 bases had no gene match. The DNA of the CDR3 is TGTGCCAGCAGCCTAGCGGGGGAGTACAATGAGCAGTTCTTC. Translated: CASSLAGEYNEQFF. The variable domain in full, with the rest retrieved from reference TRBV11-2 and TRBJ2-1, is EAGVAQSPRYKIIEKRQSVAFWCNPISGHATLYWYQQILGQGPKLLIQFQNNGVVDDSQLPKDRFSAERLKGVDSTLKIQPAKLEDSAVYLCASSLAGEYNEQFFGPGTRLTVL.

The rearrangement links TRBV20-1 to TRBJ2-7, with TRBD2 identical over 7 bases. The CDR3 loop spans 11 amino acids. Germline assignment: CDR1 DFQATT and CDR2 SNEGSKA (reference sequence). With V trimmed by 6 bases and J by 7 bases, 6 bases remained unmatched. The CDR3 here is CSAPREGEQYF. The CDR3 region has the DNA TGCAGTGCCCCAAGGGAGGGGGAGCAGTACTTC.

The sample holds a few counts of this clonotype. The V and J genes are TRBV6-1 and TRBJ2-1; 8 bases are a match to TRBD2. V was pared by 7 bases and J by 0 bases, with 2 bases of the junction left unmatched. CDR1 is MNHNS, CDR2 SASEGT, per germline. The CDR3 is 14 residues long. The CDR3 DNA reads TGTGCCAGCAACGGGGGGGGCTCCTACAATGAGCAGTTCTTC. Its translation: CASNGGGSYNEQFF.

The chain links TRBV7-9 to TRBJ2-2; 10 bases fit TRBD2. The CDR3 loop spans 18 amino acids. Looked up from germline, CDR1 is SEHNR and CDR2 is FQNEAQ (reference sequence). V shed 5 bases, J shed 1 base, and the junction held 10 bases outside the gene matches. In nucleotides, the CDR3 is TGTGCCAGCAGCCCTGGCGGGACTAGCGAATGGAACACCGGGGAGCTGTTTTTT. Translation gives CASSPGGTSEWNTGELFF.

The CDR3 region is CAWSQDRTQPQHF. The DNA for the CDR3 is TGTGCCTGGAGTCAGGACAGGACACAGCCCCAGCATTTT. V gene TRBV30 combines with J gene TRBJ1-5, with 7 bases that match TRBD1. Germline lookup yields CDR1 GTSNPN and CDR2 SVGIG (reference sequence). V was clipped by 2 bases and J by 7 bases; unmatched bases: 5. The length of the CDR3 is 13 residues.